One T cell receptor beta chain is described in this entry. Sequencing was performed with immunoSEQ multiplex PCR; in TCRdb, only in-frame clones are kept and a portion is missing. The sample yields around 200,000 clones, around 85% seen once. The sample belongs to a study of blood T cell repertoires in COVID-19. Between the trimmed V and J ends, which lost 6 bases and 6 bases, there was a span of 18 bases. Per the germline V gene, CDR1 is MRHNA and CDR2 is SNTAGT. CDR3 length: 15 amino acids. The sequenced sample was peripheral blood. This sequence originates from a man in his forties or fifties with acute or convalescent COVID-19. The V call is TRBV6-4, the J call TRBJ2-1, with a possible D match to TRBD2 (6 bases). CDR3 DNA sequence: TGTGCCAGCAGCCCCGGGGGTGGGCTAGTCAATGAGCAGTTCTTC. This translates into CASSPGGGLVNEQFF.